Shown below are 9 T cell receptor beta chains from a single sample sequenced in a study of T cell clones after liver transplantation. Here immunoSEQ multiplex PCR was the method, and the copy in TCRdb shows in-frame clones only, minus some. This repertoire shows some 11,000 clones, approximately 73% found once; its top ten account for roughly 31%. The sequencing used CD8+ T cells from blood, collected at the 22-month timepoint. These receptors all come from a human patient who received a liver transplant. Among the T cells, some may be from the graft donor.

CDR3 bases: TGCGCCAGCAGCCAAGGGGCCCTAGCGTCCAATGAGCAGTTCTTC. Protein sequence: CASSQGALASNEQFF. This chain uses TRBV4-1 with TRBJ2-1; tentatively, D is TRBD2 (6 bases). V dropped 1 base and J dropped 6 bases, with 13 bases sitting between them. This CDR3 region has 15 residues. Germline CDR1 is MGHRA and CDR2 is YSYEKL.

This rearrangement joins TRBV21-1 to TRBJ2-1; the D call of TRBD1 is as the table states it, not checked on the DNA. TRBV21-1 is assigned pseudogene status. The CDR3 has 15 residues. The CDR3 DNA is TGTGCCAGCAGCAAAGTGTCTACAGTACACAATGAGCAGTTCTTC. This encodes CASSKVSTVHNEQFF.

Only one count was recorded for this clone. J is TRBJ1-2 and V is TRBV2, with no clear D. CDR1 is SNHLY and CDR2 is FYNNEI in the germline V gene. Between the trimmed V and J ends, which lost 4 bases and 8 bases, there was a span of 14 bases. CDR3 length: 13 amino acids. CDR3 nucleotide sequence: TGTGCCAGCAGTGGAGCGGAGAGGGTAGGCTACACCTTC. Translation gives CASSGAERVGYTF.

This clone was counted a single time. The rearrangement joins TRBV6-5 to TRBJ1-2, with a weak D call TRBD1 (5 bases). Germline assignment: CDR1 MNHEY and CDR2 SVGAGI. The CDR3 runs to 13 residues. V shed 0 bases and J shed 8 bases, with 10 bases lying between them. In DNA, the CDR3 is TGTGCCAGCAGTTACTCCGGCCCAGGGGGCTACACCTTC. It encodes CASSYSGPGGYTF.

This clone came up a few times. The rearrangement joins TRBV2 to TRBJ1-2, with no clear D. The CDR3 loop spans 13 amino acids. The germline V and J ends were trimmed by 8 bases and 6 bases, with 16 bases remaining between them. Germline V gene data show CDR1 as SNHLY and CDR2 as FYNNEI. CDR3 protein: CASVVRLRDGYTF. CDR3 coding DNA: TGTGCCAGCGTTGTCAGGCTAAGGGATGGCTACACCTTC.

The genes are TRBV6-5 and TRBJ2-2, with unresolved D. There are 12 residues in the CDR3. The germline gives CDR1 MNHEY, CDR2 SVGAGI. Trimming removed 6 bases from V and 4 bases from J, with 6 bases in between. CDR3: CASSWGTGELFF. CDR3 bases: TGTGCCAGCAGCTGGGGCACCGGGGAGCTGTTTTTT.

The chain has TRBV16 and TRBJ2-1; 11 bases align to TRBD2. V lost 0 bases to trimming and J lost 5 bases; unmatched junction nucleotides: 3. The CDR3 totals 16 residues. From germline, CDR1 is KGHSY and CDR2 FQNENV. CDR3 in DNA: TGTGCCAGCAGCCAATCACTAGCGGGAGAGGACAATGAGCAGTTCTTC. Encoded protein: CASSQSLAGEDNEQFF.

This clone was recorded a few times. The J gene is TRBJ1-5, the V gene TRBV28; no reliable D call. V shed 1 base and J shed 0 bases, with 13 bases lying between them. The CDR3 totals 17 residues. CDR1 and CDR2 from the germline V gene are MDHEN and SYDVKM. The DNA of the CDR3 is TGTGCCAGCAGTTTATTTGGGCTGGGCCATAGCAATCAGCCCCAGCATTTT. It translates to CASSLFGLGHSNQPQHF.

The J gene is TRBJ1-6, the V gene TRBV9, with a possible D match to TRBD1 (5 bases). The ends were cut back, 0 bases at V and 7 bases at J, with 11 bases in the middle. The CDR3 runs 15 residues. The germline V gene encodes CDR1 SGDLS and CDR2 YYNGEE. This CDR3 is CASSVGLGGNSPLHF. The CDR3 coding sequence is TGTGCCAGCAGCGTAGGCCTGGGGGGAAATTCACCCCTCCACTTT.